This TCR beta chain was recovered during a study of CD8 T cells in Susac syndrome. Study-wide results and caveats: The study acknowledged a relatively small number of individuals in its TCR sequencing and HLA analysis.

Comments on this clonotype: Its antigen remains unidentified.

Reverse transcription of roughly 0.5 to 1 ug RNA was carried out with random hexamers. The TCR beta CDR3 was amplified by immunoSEQ multiplex PCR across 54 Vbeta, 13 Jbeta. TCRdb reanalysed the immunoSEQ multiplex PCR reads using MiXCR and keeps one entry per CDR3 protein. The sample has 130,000 or so distinct CDR3 sequences, 90% to 95% seen once. Per the germline V gene, CDR1 is SNHLY and CDR2 is FYNNEI. J was trimmed by 5 bases and V by 4 bases; bases with no gene match: 4. The CDR3 runs to 15 residues. TCR beta sequencing was performed on blood CD8+ and CD4+ T cells. FACS enriched CD8+ TEMRA cells, while bulk CD8+ and CD4+ were negatively isolated.

The chain is built from TRBV2 and TRBJ2-2, with 10 bases that match TRBD2. The TCR sequence derives from a human donor with multiple sclerosis. The sample taken for sequencing was CD8+ T cells from PBMCs. CDR3 loop: CASSAGLADTGELFF. Here the CDR3 DNA reads TGTGCCAGCAGTGCCGGACTAGCGGATACCGGGGAGCTGTTTTTT.